This T cell receptor (beta chain) originates from a study of cytomegalovirus exposure and HLA in healthy donors. Germline V gene sequence: CDR1 SNHLY, CDR2 FYNNEI. The CDR3 is 14 residues long. With 8 bases removed from V and 1 base from J, the gap between germline ends came to 14 bases. The study ran its PCR with 60 Vbeta and 13 Jbeta primers. The repertoire was sequenced with immunoSEQ multiplex PCR; TCRdb's copy has only in-frame clones and lacks some. Seen here are roughly 150,000 clones, around 73% observed once, and the top ten hold 1.6%. V gene TRBV2 combines with J gene TRBJ1-1, with D possibly being TRBD1 (6 bases). What was sequenced was PBMCs. The TCR sequence derives from a woman aged 18-29 years in good health and CMV-seronegative. CDR3 loop: CASGHGRGNTEAFF. CDR3 sequence (DNA): TGTGCCAGCGGCCACGGCAGGGGGAACACTGAAGCTTTCTTT.